Below, 2 T cell receptor beta chains from the same sample are listed, as sequenced in a study of OX40 agonist ivuxolimab in advanced cancers. TCRdb's table, derived via immunoSEQ multiplex PCR, lists solely in-frame clones and lacks some. This table holds about 70,000 clones, roughly nine tenths found once. Source: CD4+ or CD8+ T cells sorted from blood, taken in a trial of the OX40 agonist ivuxolimab. The receptors derive from an adult with an advanced solid tumor such as melanoma, head and neck, liver or kidney cancer.

The chain recombines TRBV14 with TRBJ2-3; no clear D gene. This CDR3 is built from 13 residues. V gave up 1 base and J gave up 3 bases, with 5 bases separating them. CDR1 is SGHDN, CDR2 FVKESK, per germline. The CDR3 spells CASSQGWTDTQYF. The CDR3 nucleotides are TGTGCCAGCAGCCAAGGGTGGACAGATACGCAGTATTTT.

The genes are TRBV7-9 and TRBJ2-3, with D perhaps given as TRBD1 or TRBD2 (5 bases each). The CDR3 covers 15 residues. Germline V gives CDR1 SEHNR, CDR2 FQNEAQ (reference sequence). The ends were cut back, 5 bases at V and 5 bases at J, with 17 bases in the middle. The CDR3 DNA follows: TGTGCCAGCAGCGCCGGAGGCAGGGTGAGAGATACGCAGTATTTT. Protein: CASSAGGRVRDTQYF.